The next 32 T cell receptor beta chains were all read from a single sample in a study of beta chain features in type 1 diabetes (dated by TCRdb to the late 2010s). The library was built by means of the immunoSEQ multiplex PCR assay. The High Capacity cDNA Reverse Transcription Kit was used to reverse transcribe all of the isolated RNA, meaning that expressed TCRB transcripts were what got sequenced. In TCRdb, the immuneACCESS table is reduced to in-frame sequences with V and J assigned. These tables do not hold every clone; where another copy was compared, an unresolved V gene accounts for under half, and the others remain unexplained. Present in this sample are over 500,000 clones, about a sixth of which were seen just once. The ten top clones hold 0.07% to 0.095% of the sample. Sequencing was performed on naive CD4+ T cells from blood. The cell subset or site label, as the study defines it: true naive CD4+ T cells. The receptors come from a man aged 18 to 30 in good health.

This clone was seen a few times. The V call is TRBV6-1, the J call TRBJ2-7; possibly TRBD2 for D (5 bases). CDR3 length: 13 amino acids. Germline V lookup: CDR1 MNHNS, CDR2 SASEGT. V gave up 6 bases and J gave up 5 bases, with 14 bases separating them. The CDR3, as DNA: TGTGCCAGCAGGCTAACCCCTAGCCACGAGCAGTACTTC. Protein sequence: CASRLTPSHEQYF.

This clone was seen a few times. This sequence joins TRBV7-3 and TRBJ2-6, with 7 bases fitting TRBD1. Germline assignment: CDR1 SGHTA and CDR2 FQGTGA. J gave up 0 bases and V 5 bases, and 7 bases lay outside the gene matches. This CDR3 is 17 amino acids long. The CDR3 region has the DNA TGTGCCAGCAGCAGACAGGGAGCCTTCTCTGGGGCCAACGTCCTGACTTTC. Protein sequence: CASSRQGAFSGANVLTF.

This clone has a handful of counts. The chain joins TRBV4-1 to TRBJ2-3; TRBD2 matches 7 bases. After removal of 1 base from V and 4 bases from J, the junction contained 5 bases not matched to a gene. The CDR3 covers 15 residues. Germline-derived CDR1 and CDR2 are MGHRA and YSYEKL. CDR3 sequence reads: CASSQVGTKADTQYF. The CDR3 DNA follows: TGCGCCAGCAGCCAAGTTGGGACTAAGGCAGATACGCAGTATTTT.

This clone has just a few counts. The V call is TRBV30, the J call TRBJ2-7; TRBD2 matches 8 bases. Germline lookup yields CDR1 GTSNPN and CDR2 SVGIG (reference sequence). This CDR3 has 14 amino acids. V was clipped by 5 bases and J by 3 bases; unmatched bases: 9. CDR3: CAWAEGGGNYEQYF. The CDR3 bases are TGTGCCTGGGCGGAGGGCGGGGGGAACTACGAGCAGTACTTC.

The CDR3 reads CASSLPGTELNYGYTF. The CDR3 DNA is TGTGCCAGTAGTCTCCCCGGGACAGAACTAAACTATGGCTACACCTTC. This chain uses TRBV19 with TRBJ1-2; TRBD1 agrees at 7 bases. Germline V gene data show CDR1 as LNHDA and CDR2 as SQIVND (reference sequence). The CDR3 contains 16 residues. J lost 2 bases, V lost 5 bases, and 11 bases had no gene match.

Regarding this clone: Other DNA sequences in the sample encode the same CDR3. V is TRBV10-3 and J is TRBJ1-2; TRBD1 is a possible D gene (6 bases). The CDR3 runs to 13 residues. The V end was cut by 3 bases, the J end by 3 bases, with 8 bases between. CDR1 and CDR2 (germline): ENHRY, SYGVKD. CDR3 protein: CAISESGDYGYTF. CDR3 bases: TGTGCCATCAGTGAATCAGGGGACTATGGCTACACCTTC.

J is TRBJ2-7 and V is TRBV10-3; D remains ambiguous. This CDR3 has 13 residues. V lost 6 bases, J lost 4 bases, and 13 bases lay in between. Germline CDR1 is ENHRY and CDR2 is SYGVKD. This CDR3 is CAIRLGENYEQYF. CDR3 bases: TGTGCCATCAGACTGGGCGAGAATTACGAGCAGTACTTC.

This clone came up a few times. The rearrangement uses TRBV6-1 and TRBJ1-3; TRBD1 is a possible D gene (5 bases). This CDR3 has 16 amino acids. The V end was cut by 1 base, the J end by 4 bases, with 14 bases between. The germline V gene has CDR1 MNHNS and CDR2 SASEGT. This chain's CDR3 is CASSEERGLRGNTIYF. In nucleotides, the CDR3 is TGTGCCAGCAGTGAAGAAAGGGGACTAAGAGGAAACACCATATATTTT.

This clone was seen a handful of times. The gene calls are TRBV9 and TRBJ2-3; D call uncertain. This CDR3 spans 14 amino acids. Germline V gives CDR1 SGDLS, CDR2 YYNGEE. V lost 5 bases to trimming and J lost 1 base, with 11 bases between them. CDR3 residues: CASSVQERTDTQYF. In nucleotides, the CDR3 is TGTGCCAGCAGTGTTCAGGAGCGCACAGATACGCAGTATTTT.

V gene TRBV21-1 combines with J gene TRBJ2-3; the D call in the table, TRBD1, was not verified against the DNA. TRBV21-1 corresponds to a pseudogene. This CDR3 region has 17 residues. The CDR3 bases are TGTGCCAGCATCATAAACCTCGGGACAGATAGCACAGATACGCAGTATTTT. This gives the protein CASIINLGTDSTDTQYF.

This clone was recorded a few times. The CDR3 nucleotides are TGCGCCAGCAGACAAAATACAGGGAACACCGGGGAGCTGTTTTTT. Encoded protein: CASRQNTGNTGELFF. The rearrangement uses TRBV4-3 and TRBJ2-2; D may be TRBD1 (5 bases). V lost 6 bases and J lost 1, with 12 bases in between. This CDR3 comprises 15 residues. Germline V gene data show CDR1 as LGHNA and CDR2 as YSLEER.

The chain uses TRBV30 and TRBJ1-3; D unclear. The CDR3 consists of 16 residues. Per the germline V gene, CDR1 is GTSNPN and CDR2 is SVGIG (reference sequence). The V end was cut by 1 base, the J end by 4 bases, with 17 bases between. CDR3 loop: CAWSGQGFERGNTIYF. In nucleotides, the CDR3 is TGTGCCTGGAGTGGACAAGGCTTCGAGCGGGGAAACACCATATATTTT.

For the CDR3, the DNA is TGTGCCAGCTGCCGGAGGAGAGGGACCGAGCAGTACTTC. The encoded protein is CASCRRRGTEQYF. The gene calls are TRBV28 and TRBJ2-7; D may be TRBD1 or TRBD2 (5 bases each). Germline V gene data show CDR1 as MDHEN and CDR2 as SYDVKM. The CDR3 contains 13 residues. Trimming took off 8 bases at V and 6 bases at J, with 17 bases between the two ends.

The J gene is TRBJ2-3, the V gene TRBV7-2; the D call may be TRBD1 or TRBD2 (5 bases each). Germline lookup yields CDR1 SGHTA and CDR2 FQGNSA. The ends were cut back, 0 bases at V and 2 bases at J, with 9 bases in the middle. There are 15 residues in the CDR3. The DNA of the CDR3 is TGTGCCAGCAGCTTAGCCGGGACCTACACAGATACGCAGTATTTT. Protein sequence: CASSLAGTYTDTQYF.

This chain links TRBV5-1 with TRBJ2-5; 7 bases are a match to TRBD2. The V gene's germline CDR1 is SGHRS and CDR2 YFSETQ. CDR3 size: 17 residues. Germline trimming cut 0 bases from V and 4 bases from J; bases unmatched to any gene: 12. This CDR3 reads CASSLGREVQISETQYF. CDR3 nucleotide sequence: TGCGCCAGCAGCTTGGGACGGGAGGTACAAATTTCAGAGACCCAGTACTTC.

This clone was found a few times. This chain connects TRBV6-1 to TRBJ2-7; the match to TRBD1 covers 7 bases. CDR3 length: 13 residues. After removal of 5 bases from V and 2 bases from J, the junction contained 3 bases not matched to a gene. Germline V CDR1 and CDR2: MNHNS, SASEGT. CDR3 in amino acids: CASSRDRPYEQYF. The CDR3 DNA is TGTGCCAGCAGTCGGGACAGACCCTACGAGCAGTACTTC.

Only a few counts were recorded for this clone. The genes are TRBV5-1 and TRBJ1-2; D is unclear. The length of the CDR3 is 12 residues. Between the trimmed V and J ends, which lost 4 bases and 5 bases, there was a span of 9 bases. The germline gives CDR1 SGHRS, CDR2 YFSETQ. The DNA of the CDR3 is TGCGCCAGCAGCACACCGGGATATGGCTACACCTTC. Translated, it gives CASSTPGYGYTF.

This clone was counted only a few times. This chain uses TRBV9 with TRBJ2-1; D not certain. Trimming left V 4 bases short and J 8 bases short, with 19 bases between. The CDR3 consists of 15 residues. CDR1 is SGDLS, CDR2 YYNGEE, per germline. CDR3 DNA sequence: TGTGCCAGCAGCCCTAACCCCACCGCTGTCTATGAGCAGTTCTTC. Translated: CASSPNPTAVYEQFF.

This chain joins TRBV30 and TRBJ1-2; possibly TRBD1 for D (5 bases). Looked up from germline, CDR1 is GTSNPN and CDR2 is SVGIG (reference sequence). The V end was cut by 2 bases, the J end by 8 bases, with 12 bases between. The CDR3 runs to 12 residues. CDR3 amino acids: CAWSRGSGGYTF. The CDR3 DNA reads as TGTGCCTGGAGTAGGGGCTCAGGGGGCTACACCTTC. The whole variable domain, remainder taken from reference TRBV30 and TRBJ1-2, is SQTIHQWPATLVQPVGSPLSLECTVEGTSNPNLYWYRQAAGRGLQLLFYSVGIGQISSEVPQNLSASRPQDRQFILSSKKLLLSDSGFYLCAWSRGSGGYTFGSGTRLTVV.

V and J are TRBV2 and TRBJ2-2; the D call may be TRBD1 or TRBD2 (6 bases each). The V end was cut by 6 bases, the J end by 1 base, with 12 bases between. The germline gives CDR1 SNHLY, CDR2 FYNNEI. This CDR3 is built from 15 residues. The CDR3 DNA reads TGTGCCAGCAGATCGCGGGACAAGAACACCGGGGAGCTGTTTTTT. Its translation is CASRSRDKNTGELFF.

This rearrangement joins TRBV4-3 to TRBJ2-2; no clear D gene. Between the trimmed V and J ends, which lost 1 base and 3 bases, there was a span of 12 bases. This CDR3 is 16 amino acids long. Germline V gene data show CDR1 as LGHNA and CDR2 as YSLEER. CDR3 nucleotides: TGCGCCAGCAGCCAAGTCCGTGTGGCGCACACCGGGGAGCTGTTTTTT. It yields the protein CASSQVRVAHTGELFF.

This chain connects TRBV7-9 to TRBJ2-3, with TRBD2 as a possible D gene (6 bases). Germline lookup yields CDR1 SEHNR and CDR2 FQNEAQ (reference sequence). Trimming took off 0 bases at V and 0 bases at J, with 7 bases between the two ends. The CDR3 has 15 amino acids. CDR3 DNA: TGTGCCAGCAGCTTAGCGCGGGACAGCACAGATACGCAGTATTTT. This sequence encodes CASSLARDSTDTQYF.

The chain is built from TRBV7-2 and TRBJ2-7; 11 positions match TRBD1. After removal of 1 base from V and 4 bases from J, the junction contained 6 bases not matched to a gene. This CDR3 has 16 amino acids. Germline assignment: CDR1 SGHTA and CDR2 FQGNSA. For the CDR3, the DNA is TGTGCCAGCAGCTTAGTCGGGACAGGGGGAGCATACGAGCAGTACTTC. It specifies CASSLVGTGGAYEQYF. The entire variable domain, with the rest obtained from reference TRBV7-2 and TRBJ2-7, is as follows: GAGVSQSPSNKVTEKGKDVELRCDPISGHTALYWYRQSLGQGLEFLIYFQGNSAPDKSGLPSDRFSAERTGGSVSTLTIQRTQQEDSAVYLCASSLVGTGGAYEQYFGPGTRLTVT.

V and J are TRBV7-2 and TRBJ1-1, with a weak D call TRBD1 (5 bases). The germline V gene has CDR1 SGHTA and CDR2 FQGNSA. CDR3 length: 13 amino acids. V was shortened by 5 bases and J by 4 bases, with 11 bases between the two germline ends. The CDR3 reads CASSQGIPTEAFF. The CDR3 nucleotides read TGTGCCAGCAGCCAGGGTATTCCCACTGAAGCTTTCTTT. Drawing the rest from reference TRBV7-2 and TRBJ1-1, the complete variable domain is GAGVSQSPSNKVTEKGKDVELRCDPISGHTALYWYRQSLGQGLEFLIYFQGNSAPDKSGLPSDRFSAERTGGSVSTLTIQRTQQEDSAVYLCASSQGIPTEAFFGQGTRLTVV.

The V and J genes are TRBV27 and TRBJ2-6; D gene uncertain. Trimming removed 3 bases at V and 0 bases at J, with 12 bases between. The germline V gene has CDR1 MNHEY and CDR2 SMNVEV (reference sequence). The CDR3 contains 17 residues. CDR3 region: CASSLERDYSGANVLTF. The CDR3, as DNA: TGTGCCAGCAGTTTGGAAAGGGATTACTCTGGGGCCAACGTCCTGACTTTC.

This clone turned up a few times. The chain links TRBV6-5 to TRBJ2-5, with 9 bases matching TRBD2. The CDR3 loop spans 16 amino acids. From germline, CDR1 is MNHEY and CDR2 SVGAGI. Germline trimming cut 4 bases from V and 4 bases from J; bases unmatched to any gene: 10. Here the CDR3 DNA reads TGTGCCAGCAGTTCCCCGATGGTTAGCGGGGGAGAGACCCAGTACTTC. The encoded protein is CASSSPMVSGGETQYF.

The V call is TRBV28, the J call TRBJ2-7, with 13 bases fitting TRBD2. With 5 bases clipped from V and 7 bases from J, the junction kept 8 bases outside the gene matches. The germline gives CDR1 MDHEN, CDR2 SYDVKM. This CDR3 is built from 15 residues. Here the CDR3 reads CASSTTGLAGNEQYF. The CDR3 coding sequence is TGTGCCAGCAGTACGACGGGACTAGCGGGGAATGAGCAGTACTTC.

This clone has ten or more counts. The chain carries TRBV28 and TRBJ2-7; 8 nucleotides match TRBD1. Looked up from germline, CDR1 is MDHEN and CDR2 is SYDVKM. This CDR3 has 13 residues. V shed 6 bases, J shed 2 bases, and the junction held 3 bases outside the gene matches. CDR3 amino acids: CASRPGGPYEQYF. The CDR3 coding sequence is TGTGCCAGCAGGCCAGGGGGCCCCTACGAGCAGTACTTC. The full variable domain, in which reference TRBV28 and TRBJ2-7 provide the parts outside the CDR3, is DVKVTQSSRYLVKRTGEKVFLECVQDMDHENMFWYRQDPGLGLRLIYFSYDVKMKEKGDIPEGYSVSREKKERFSLILESASTNQTSMYLCASRPGGPYEQYFGPGTRLTVT.

CDR3 DNA sequence: TGTGCCAGCAGCTCCAAGAACACTGAAGCTTTCTTT. Its translation is CASSSKNTEAFF. The chain recombines TRBV7-3 with TRBJ1-1; D remains unclear. Trimming shortened V by 4 bases and J by 1 base, and 4 bases separated the two germline ends. Per the germline V gene, CDR1 is SGHTA and CDR2 is FQGTGA. This CDR3 is 12 amino acids long. The full variable domain, with the rest looked up from reference TRBV7-3 and TRBJ1-1, is GAGVSQTPSNKVTEKGKYVELRCDPISGHTALYWYRQSLGQGPEFLIYFQGTGAADDSGLPNDRFFAVRPEGSVSTLKIQRTERGDSAVYLCASSSKNTEAFFGQGTRLTVV.

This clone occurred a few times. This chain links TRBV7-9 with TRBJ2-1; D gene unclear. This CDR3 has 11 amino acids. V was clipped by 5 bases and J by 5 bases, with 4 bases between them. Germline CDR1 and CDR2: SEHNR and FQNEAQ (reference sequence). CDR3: CASSPDNEQFF. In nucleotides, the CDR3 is TGTGCCAGCAGCCCCGACAATGAGCAGTTCTTC.

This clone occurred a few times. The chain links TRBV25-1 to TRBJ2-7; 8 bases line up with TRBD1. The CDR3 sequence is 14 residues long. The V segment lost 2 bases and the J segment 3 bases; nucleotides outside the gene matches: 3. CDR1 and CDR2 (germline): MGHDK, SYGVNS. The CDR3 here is CASSEPGTGYEQYF. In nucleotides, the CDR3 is TGTGCCAGCAGTGAACCCGGGACAGGCTACGAGCAGTACTTC.

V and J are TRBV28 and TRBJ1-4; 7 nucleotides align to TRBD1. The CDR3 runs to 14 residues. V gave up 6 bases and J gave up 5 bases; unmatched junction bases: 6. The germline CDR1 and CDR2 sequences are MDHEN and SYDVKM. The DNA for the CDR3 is TGTGCCAGCAGCGCCAGGGGGGGAAATGAAAAACTGTTTTTT. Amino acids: CASSARGGNEKLFF.